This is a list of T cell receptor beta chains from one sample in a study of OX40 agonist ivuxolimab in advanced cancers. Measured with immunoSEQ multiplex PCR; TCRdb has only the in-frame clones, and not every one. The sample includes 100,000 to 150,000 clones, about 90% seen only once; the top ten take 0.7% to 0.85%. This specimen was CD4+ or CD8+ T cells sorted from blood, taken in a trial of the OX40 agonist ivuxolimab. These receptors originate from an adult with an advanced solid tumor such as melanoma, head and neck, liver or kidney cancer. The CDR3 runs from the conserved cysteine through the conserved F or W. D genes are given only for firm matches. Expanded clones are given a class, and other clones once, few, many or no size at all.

cdr3_nt: TGCAGCGTTGGGGCAGGGGGGAATCAGCCCCAGCATTTT
cdr3_aa: CSVGAGGNQPQHF
clone_size: once
d_call: TRBD1
v_call: TRBV29-1
j_call: TRBJ1-5

cdr3_nt: TGTGCCAGCTCACCAAGGCAGGGCGCAGAAAAACTGTTTTTT
cdr3_aa: CASSPRQGAEKLFF
clone_size: .
d_call: .
v_call: TRBV18
j_call: TRBJ1-4

cdr3_nt: TGTGCGTTTAGAGAAGGAGCGAAGGGAGAGACCCAGTACTTC
cdr3_aa: CAFREGAKGETQYF
clone_size: .
d_call: .
v_call: TRBV7-9
j_call: TRBJ2-5

cdr3_nt: TGTGCCAGCAGCTTATCCGCAGACTCGAGGCCCCAGCATTTT
cdr3_aa: CASSLSADSRPQHF
clone_size: .
d_call: .
v_call: TRBV11-2
j_call: TRBJ1-5

cdr3_nt: TGTGCCATCAGTGGGGGACTAGCCTCTTTGCGTAACTACAATGAGCAGTTCTTC
cdr3_aa: CAISGGLASLRNYNEQFF
clone_size: .
d_call: TRBD2
v_call: TRBV10-3
j_call: TRBJ2-1

cdr3_nt: TGCGCCAGCAGCCCCCCCGGACAGGAAGTCTATGGCTACACCTTC
cdr3_aa: CASSPPGQEVYGYTF
clone_size: .
d_call: TRBD1
v_call: TRBV5-1
j_call: TRBJ1-2

cdr3_nt: TGTGCCAGCAGCCCCACTGACTATGGCTACACCTTC
cdr3_aa: CASSPTDYGYTF
clone_size: .
d_call: .
v_call: TRBV7-9
j_call: TRBJ1-2

cdr3_nt: TGTGCCAGCAGCTCCGGTTCTCGGGGCTACACCTTC
cdr3_aa: CASSSGSRGYTF
clone_size: .
d_call: .
v_call: TRBV7-9
j_call: TRBJ1-2

cdr3_nt: TGTGCCAGCAGCTTTACAGGGGGCGGTCAGCCCCAGCATTTT
cdr3_aa: CASSFTGGGQPQHF
clone_size: once
d_call: TRBD1
v_call: TRBV5-6
j_call: TRBJ1-5

cdr3_nt: TGTGCCAGCAGCTTCGGAGCGACTGAAGCTTTCTTT
cdr3_aa: CASSFGATEAFF
clone_size: .
d_call: .
v_call: TRBV7-8
j_call: TRBJ1-1

cdr3_nt: TGTGCCATCAGTGTTGCGGGGGGCCTCGGCACTGAAGCTTTCTTT
cdr3_aa: CAISVAGGLGTEAFF
clone_size: once
d_call: .
v_call: TRBV10-3
j_call: TRBJ1-1

cdr3_nt: TGTGCCAGCAGCATAGGGGGCAATGAAAAACTGTTTTTT
cdr3_aa: CASSIGGNEKLFF
clone_size: .
d_call: TRBD1
v_call: TRBV5-6
j_call: TRBJ1-4

cdr3_nt: TGCGCCAGCAGCTTGGTTGGCAGCCTCTCCTACGAGCAGTACTTC
cdr3_aa: CASSLVGSLSYEQYF
clone_size: .
d_call: .
v_call: TRBV5-1
j_call: TRBJ2-7

cdr3_nt: TGTGCCAGCAGCGCCGGACAGGGGCCGCAAGGCGAGCAGTACTTC
cdr3_aa: CASSAGQGPQGEQYF
clone_size: .
d_call: TRBD1
v_call: TRBV7-3
j_call: TRBJ2-7

cdr3_nt: TGTGCCAGCAGCGTTCAAGAGACCCAGTACTTC
cdr3_aa: CASSVQETQYF
clone_size: .
d_call: .
v_call: TRBV6-6
j_call: TRBJ2-5

cdr3_nt: TGTGCCAGCAGCTCCTTACAGGGATACGGTTCACCCCTCCACTTT
cdr3_aa: CASSSLQGYGSPLHF
clone_size: .
d_call: .
v_call: TRBV7-9
j_call: TRBJ1-6

cdr3_nt: TGCAGCGTTGGCGGAAAGAGTGAAGCTTTCTTT
cdr3_aa: CSVGGKSEAFF
clone_size: .
d_call: .
v_call: TRBV29-1
j_call: TRBJ1-1

cdr3_nt: TGTGCCAGCAGCTCCGGGGAGGGGGGGTACGAGCAGTACTTC
cdr3_aa: CASSSGEGGYEQYF
clone_size: .
d_call: .
v_call: TRBV6-6
j_call: TRBJ2-7

cdr3_nt: TGCGCCAGCAGTGACAGCCCTAACACTGAAGCTTTCTTT
cdr3_aa: CASSDSPNTEAFF
clone_size: .
d_call: .
v_call: TRBV10-1
j_call: TRBJ1-1

cdr3_nt: TGCGCCAGCACCTCATTAGCGGTTGGCACCGGGGAGCTGTTTTTT
cdr3_aa: CASTSLAVGTGELFF
clone_size: .
d_call: .
v_call: TRBV5-1
j_call: TRBJ2-2

cdr3_nt: TGTGCCAGTGGACAGGGGGTGAACACCGGGGAGCTGTTTTTT
cdr3_aa: CASGQGVNTGELFF
clone_size: .
d_call: TRBD1
v_call: TRBV6-6
j_call: TRBJ2-2

cdr3_nt: TGTGCCAGCAGTGAACGGGGTGCTGGAAACACCATATATTTT
cdr3_aa: CASSERGAGNTIYF
clone_size: .
d_call: .
v_call: TRBV6-1
j_call: TRBJ1-3

cdr3_nt: TGTGCCAGCAGCCTTTCCACCGGGGAGCTGTTTTTT
cdr3_aa: CASSLSTGELFF
clone_size: once
d_call: .
v_call: TRBV7-3
j_call: TRBJ2-2

cdr3_nt: TGTGCCAGTAGACGGACAGGGGGCGATTTTAATTCACCCCTCCACTTT
cdr3_aa: CASRRTGGDFNSPLHF
clone_size: .
d_call: TRBD1
v_call: TRBV27
j_call: TRBJ1-6

cdr3_nt: TGTGCCAGCAGCAAAGGACTAGCGGGGATCACAGATACGCAGTATTTT
cdr3_aa: CASSKGLAGITDTQYF
clone_size: .
d_call: TRBD2
v_call: TRBV7-3
j_call: TRBJ2-3

cdr3_nt: TGTGCCAGCAGCTTGGCCCTAGCGGGACAAGAGACCCAGTACTTC
cdr3_aa: CASSLALAGQETQYF
clone_size: .
d_call: TRBD2
v_call: TRBV5-4
j_call: TRBJ2-5

cdr3_nt: TGTGCCAGCAGCCTTCTGGATCCGACGAACACCGGGGAGCTGTTTTTT
cdr3_aa: CASSLLDPTNTGELFF
clone_size: .
d_call: .
v_call: TRBV6-6
j_call: TRBJ2-2

cdr3_nt: TGTGCCAGCAGCCGGGACTGGCGAGAGACCCAGTACTTC
cdr3_aa: CASSRDWRETQYF
clone_size: .
d_call: .
v_call: TRBV14
j_call: TRBJ2-5

cdr3_nt: TGTGCCATCCGGAAGGGGGCGACCCCTGAAGCTTTCTTT
cdr3_aa: CAIRKGATPEAFF
clone_size: once
d_call: TRBD1
v_call: TRBV10-3
j_call: TRBJ1-1

cdr3_nt: TGTGCCAGCAGTTATTCGAGTGTCAATGAGCAGTTCTTC
cdr3_aa: CASSYSSVNEQFF
clone_size: once
d_call: .
v_call: TRBV6-5
j_call: TRBJ2-1

cdr3_nt: TGTGCCAGCAGTCCCGGGCTGACTTCACCCCTCCACTTT
cdr3_aa: CASSPGLTSPLHF
clone_size: once
d_call: .
v_call: TRBV2
j_call: TRBJ1-6

cdr3_nt: TGTGCCACCAGCAGAGATCAGTACGAGCAGTACTTC
cdr3_aa: CATSRDQYEQYF
clone_size: .
d_call: .
v_call: TRBV15
j_call: TRBJ2-7

cdr3_nt: TGTGCCAGCAGTGGTAGGACAGGGAGCCAAGAGACCCAGTACTTC
cdr3_aa: CASSGRTGSQETQYF
clone_size: .
d_call: TRBD1
v_call: TRBV27
j_call: TRBJ2-5

cdr3_nt: TGTGCCACCAGCAGGGATCAGGGGGACGACCGGACAGAGACCCAGTACTTC
cdr3_aa: CATSRDQGDDRTETQYF
clone_size: .
d_call: TRBD1
v_call: TRBV15
j_call: TRBJ2-5

cdr3_nt: TGCGCCAGCAGTCTCGGCGCCGAAACTGAAGCTTTCTTT
cdr3_aa: CASSLGAETEAFF
clone_size: .
d_call: .
v_call: TRBV10-1
j_call: TRBJ1-1

cdr3_nt: TGTGCCAGCAGCACGCAGGGGGCTCCCTATAGCAATCAGCCCCAGCATTTT
cdr3_aa: CASSTQGAPYSNQPQHF
clone_size: .
d_call: TRBD1
v_call: TRBV7-2
j_call: TRBJ1-5

cdr3_nt: TGTGCCAGCAGTTACGACAGGGCAACCGAGCAGTACTTC
cdr3_aa: CASSYDRATEQYF
clone_size: .
d_call: TRBD1
v_call: TRBV6-5
j_call: TRBJ2-7

cdr3_nt: TGTGCCATCAGCGGGAGGGCCGCCACCGGGGAGCTGTTTTTT
cdr3_aa: CAISGRAATGELFF
clone_size: .
d_call: TRBD2
v_call: TRBV2
j_call: TRBJ2-2

cdr3_nt: TGTGCCAGCAGTGAGGGACTAGTCACAGATACGCAGTATTTT
cdr3_aa: CASSEGLVTDTQYF
clone_size: .
d_call: TRBD2
v_call: TRBV2
j_call: TRBJ2-3

cdr3_nt: TGTGCCAGCGGGGGACAGGTTGGCAATCAGCCCCAGCATTTT
cdr3_aa: CASGGQVGNQPQHF
clone_size: .
d_call: TRBD1
v_call: TRBV19
j_call: TRBJ1-5

cdr3_nt: TGTGCCAGCAGCTTCTCTTCCGGCGCACAGGCGAACACTGAAGCTTTCTTT
cdr3_aa: CASSFSSGAQANTEAFF
clone_size: .
d_call: .
v_call: TRBV5-6
j_call: TRBJ1-1

cdr3_nt: TGTGCCAGCAGTTTACTACAGGGAAGTGGCTACACCTTC
cdr3_aa: CASSLLQGSGYTF
clone_size: .
d_call: .
v_call: TRBV27
j_call: TRBJ1-2

cdr3_nt: TGTGCCAGCAGCTCAGCGGGAGCTCCCTACGAGCAGTACTTC
cdr3_aa: CASSSAGAPYEQYF
clone_size: .
d_call: TRBD2
v_call: TRBV27
j_call: TRBJ2-7

cdr3_nt: TGTGCCAGCAGCGTAGCAGTATGGGACGAGCAGTACTTC
cdr3_aa: CASSVAVWDEQYF
clone_size: .
d_call: .
v_call: TRBV9
j_call: TRBJ2-7

cdr3_nt: TGTGCCAGCAGCTTAGGTCAGGGGATCGATGGAAACACCATATATTTT
cdr3_aa: CASSLGQGIDGNTIYF
clone_size: .
d_call: .
v_call: TRBV7-9
j_call: TRBJ1-3

cdr3_nt: TGTGCCAGCAGCGTAGCCCAGGGGGCCGGGGAGCTGTTTTTT
cdr3_aa: CASSVAQGAGELFF
clone_size: .
d_call: TRBD1
v_call: TRBV9
j_call: TRBJ2-2

cdr3_nt: TGCGCCAGCAGCCTCGGACAGGGGGCCAACGGGGAGCTGTTTTTT
cdr3_aa: CASSLGQGANGELFF
clone_size: .
d_call: TRBD1
v_call: TRBV5-1
j_call: TRBJ2-2

cdr3_nt: TGTGCCAGCAGCGGCCACTATGAGCAGTTCTTC
cdr3_aa: CASSGHYEQFF
clone_size: .
d_call: .
v_call: TRBV5-8
j_call: TRBJ2-1

cdr3_nt: TGTGCCAGTAGTATAAAAAAACAGCCGAACACTGAAGCTTTCTTT
cdr3_aa: CASSIKKQPNTEAFF
clone_size: .
d_call: .
v_call: TRBV19
j_call: TRBJ1-1